This T cell receptor beta chain was sequenced during a study of blood T cell repertoires in COVID-19. The wider study: Sites in the United States, Italy and Spain provided acute and convalescent COVID-19 samples. T cells, B-cell-depleted T cells, or PBMCs supplied cDNA or gDNA.

Authors' analysis steps: Estimation of nucleated cell counts was performed using reference gene primer amplification. Sequencing was performed with immunoSEQ multiplex PCR; in TCRdb, only in-frame clones are kept and a portion is missing. Clonal size and the V and J genes are those of that table, whereas D and trimming came from the DNA. Of roughly 240,000 clones in the sample, approximately 82% were seen once. With 0 bases clipped from V and 3 bases from J, the junction kept 2 bases outside the gene matches. From germline, CDR1 is MNHNS and CDR2 SASEGT. The CDR3 is made up of 15 amino acids. The V call is TRBV6-1, the J call TRBJ2-7; 10 positions match TRBD1. This sequence was found in a man in his forties who had recovered from COVID-19. Specimen: peripheral blood. CDR3 region: CASSEATGGVYEQYF. CDR3 in DNA: TGTGCCAGCAGTGAAGCGACAGGGGGCGTCTACGAGCAGTACTTC.